This TCR beta chain was recorded in a study of blood T cells in healthy people across ages. The germline gives CDR1 SGHAT, CDR2 FQNNGV. The CDR3 is 17 residues long. V gave up 1 base and J gave up 1 base, with 16 bases separating them. It was with a sample-barcoded 5' primer and a J-beta primer mix that a second PCR of roughly 6 to 12 cycles was run. Each CDR3 protein gets one entry after TCRdb re-called the 5' RACE reads with MiXCR. The sample yields over 1,200,000 distinct CDR3 sequences, around 55% seen once. As to this clonotype: Its specificity is not known.

General study points: There was no known CMV status for donors, so expanded clonotype changes were possibly confounded. Per million T cells, TCR beta diversity dropped roughly linearly as age increased. Estimates of total diversity, which came from one million sequenced T cells, were considered to be underestimates.

The J gene is TRBJ2-5, the V gene TRBV11-2; D is perhaps TRBD2 (5 bases). The receptor was isolated from a man between 18 and 35 years old in good health. The sequenced sample was blood. The CDR3 DNA sequence: TGTGCCAGCAGCTTAGTGTATGGGGTTGGAGGCCAAGAGACCCAGTACTTC. Protein: CASSLVYGVGGQETQYF.